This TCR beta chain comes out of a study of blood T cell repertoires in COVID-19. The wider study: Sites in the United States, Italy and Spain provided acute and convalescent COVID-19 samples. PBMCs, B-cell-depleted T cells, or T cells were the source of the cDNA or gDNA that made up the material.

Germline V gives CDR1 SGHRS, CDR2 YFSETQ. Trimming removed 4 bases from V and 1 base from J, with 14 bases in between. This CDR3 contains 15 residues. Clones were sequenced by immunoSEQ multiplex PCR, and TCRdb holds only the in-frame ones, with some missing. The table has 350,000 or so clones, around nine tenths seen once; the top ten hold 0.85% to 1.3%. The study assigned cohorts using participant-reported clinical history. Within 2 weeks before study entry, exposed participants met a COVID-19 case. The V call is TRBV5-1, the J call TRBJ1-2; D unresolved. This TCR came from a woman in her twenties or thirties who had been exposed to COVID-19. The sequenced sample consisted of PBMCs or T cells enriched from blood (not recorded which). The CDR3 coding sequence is TGCGCCAGCAGCATACAAACCGGGAGTAACTATGGCTACACCTTC. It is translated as CASSIQTGSNYGYTF.